These 18 T cell receptor beta chains share one sample of origin, sequenced in a study of technical replicates of blood from a handful of donors. Measured with immunoSEQ multiplex PCR; TCRdb has only the in-frame clones, and not every one. The sample lists just over 95,000 clones, about 95% occurring once. The sample was T cells isolated from PBMCs. The receptors stem from a human donor in good health.

This clone was recorded a few times. This rearrangement joins TRBV2 to TRBJ1-5, with D perhaps matching TRBD1 (5 bases). The germline V gene has CDR1 SNHLY and CDR2 FYNNEI. V dropped 7 bases and J dropped 3 bases, with 10 bases sitting between them. The CDR3 is 13 residues long. The chain's CDR3 is CASTEGYNQPQHF. The CDR3 nucleotides are TGTGCCAGCACGGAGGGGTACAATCAGCCCCAGCATTTT.

The chain uses TRBV19 and TRBJ1-5; D perhaps matches TRBD1 (5 bases). This CDR3 has 15 amino acids. Per the germline V gene, CDR1 is LNHDA and CDR2 is SQIVND (reference sequence). The V end was cut by 2 bases, the J end by 7 bases, with 15 bases between. CDR3 loop: CASSIISGGKQPQHF. The CDR3 DNA is TGTGCCAGTAGTATAATCTCGGGGGGGAAGCAGCCCCAGCATTTT.

The V gene is TRBV2, the J gene TRBJ1-2; 7 bases map to TRBD1. V was clipped by 4 bases and J by 4 bases; unmatched bases: 6. This CDR3 has 14 amino acids. Germline lookup yields CDR1 SNHLY and CDR2 FYNNEI. The CDR3 DNA is TGTGCCAGCAGTGCAGACAGGGCTTCCTATGGCTACACCTTC. It is translated as CASSADRASYGYTF.

The V gene is TRBV10-2, the J gene TRBJ2-7; 7 positions match TRBD1. The length of the CDR3 is 12 residues. Germline lookup yields CDR1 WSHSY and CDR2 SAAADI. V trimming: 6 bases; J trimming: 6 bases; junction bases outside the gene matches: 5. CDR3 nucleotide sequence: TGCGCCAGCAGCGATGGACAGGTCGAGCAGTACTTC. Protein sequence: CASSDGQVEQYF.

This sequence joins TRBV19 and TRBJ2-7; 12 bases are shared with TRBD1. Germline V gene sequence: CDR1 LNHDA, CDR2 SQIVND (reference sequence). This CDR3 comprises 15 residues. The J segment lost 3 bases and the V segment lost 5 bases, leaving 5 bases of the junction unmatched. The CDR3 nucleotides are TGTGCCAGTAGTGGGGGGACAGGGGGCAGCTACGAGCAGTACTTC. This translates into CASSGGTGGSYEQYF.

This chain links TRBV2 with TRBJ2-7, with D perhaps TRBD2 (6 bases). CDR1 is SNHLY, CDR2 FYNNEI, per germline. The ends were cut back, 4 bases at V and 7 bases at J, with 14 bases in the middle. CDR3 length: 13 amino acids. CDR3 loop: CASSASEGREQYF. CDR3 bases: TGTGCCAGCAGTGCGTCGGAAGGGAGGGAGCAGTACTTC.

The chain couples TRBV25-1 to TRBJ2-7; no definite D call. Germline CDR1 reads MGHDK; CDR2 reads SYGVNS. Trimming left V 5 bases short and J 1 base short, with 15 bases between. The CDR3 runs 15 residues. The CDR3 is CASSLINSGSYEQYF. For the CDR3, the DNA is TGTGCCAGCAGTCTCATAAACAGTGGATCCTACGAGCAGTACTTC.

The chain joins TRBV7-9 to TRBJ1-1; 8 bases fit TRBD1. V was clipped by 3 bases and J by 5 bases; unmatched bases: 5. Looked up from germline, CDR1 is SEHNR and CDR2 is FQNEAQ (reference sequence). The CDR3 is 14 amino acids. CDR3 sequence: CASSFQGAGTEAFF. The CDR3 DNA follows: TGTGCCAGCAGCTTTCAGGGGGCGGGAACTGAAGCTTTCTTT.

The chain joins TRBV28 to TRBJ1-5, with D uncertain. Per germline, CDR1 MDHEN and CDR2 SYDVKM. The CDR3 sequence is 16 residues long. V shed 3 bases and J shed 7 bases, with 19 bases lying between them. CDR3 DNA: TGTGCCAGCAGTTTTTCACCAGTTCTTGCGGGGCAGCCCCAGCATTTT. It specifies CASSFSPVLAGQPQHF.

The rearrangement uses TRBV30 and TRBJ2-5, with 8 bases matching TRBD2. V trimming: 5 bases; J trimming: 4 bases; junction bases outside the gene matches: 3. The CDR3 totals 12 residues. Germline V gene data show CDR1 as GTSNPN and CDR2 as SVGIG (reference sequence). CDR3 residues: CAWSGTRETQYF. The CDR3 nucleotides are TGTGCCTGGTCCGGGACTAGAGAGACCCAGTACTTC.

V and J are TRBV6-5 and TRBJ1-1; D ambiguous. V lost 0 bases to trimming and J lost 0 bases, with 8 bases between them. Germline CDR1 is MNHEY and CDR2 is SVGAGI. The CDR3 length is 15 residues. In nucleotides, the CDR3 is TGTGCCAGCAGTTACTCGAGTGAGATGAACACTGAAGCTTTCTTT. This codes for CASSYSSEMNTEAFF.

The rearrangement joins TRBV19 to TRBJ2-6; 8 positions match TRBD1. CDR1 is LNHDA and CDR2 is SQIVND in the germline V gene (reference sequence). The CDR3 spans 15 residues. The ends lost 4 bases at V and 4 bases at J; junction bases unmatched: 3. The CDR3 sequence: CASSKTGEGANVLTF. The DNA of the CDR3 is TGTGCCAGTAGTAAGACAGGGGAAGGGGCCAACGTCCTGACTTTC.

The V and J genes are TRBV6-6 and TRBJ2-1, with 8 positions matching TRBD2. Germline V lookup: CDR1 MNHNY, CDR2 SVGAGI (reference sequence). After removal of 5 bases from V and 9 bases from J, the junction contained 15 bases not matched to a gene. This CDR3 is built from 16 residues. The CDR3 DNA follows: TGTGCCAGCAGTCAACAGATAGCGGGAAGAAATTTTGAGCAGTTCTTC. The encoded protein is CASSQQIAGRNFEQFF.

The gene calls are TRBV7-2 and TRBJ2-7; D may be TRBD2 (5 bases). Trimming left V 5 bases short and J 3 bases short, with 17 bases between. The CDR3 is 15 amino acids. Germline assignment: CDR1 SGHTA and CDR2 FQGNSA. The CDR3 DNA reads TGTGCCAGCAGCCCAACCCACACTAGGTACTACGAGCAGTACTTC. This codes for CASSPTHTRYYEQYF.

The CDR3 sequence is CASSPTLAGATYEQYF. In DNA form, the CDR3 reads TGCGCCAGCAGCCCGACCTTAGCGGGAGCGACCTACGAGCAGTACTTC. The rearrangement joins TRBV5-1 to TRBJ2-7, with 9 bases that match TRBD2. The V segment lost 4 bases and the J segment 2 bases; nucleotides outside the gene matches: 10. In germline, CDR1 is SGHRS, CDR2 YFSETQ. The CDR3 sequence is 16 residues long.

The gene calls are TRBV6-5 and TRBJ1-5, with no clear D. From germline, CDR1 is MNHEY and CDR2 SVGAGI. The CDR3 contains 15 residues. Trimming left V 10 bases short and J 4 bases short, with 20 bases between. CDR3 nucleotide sequence: TGTGCCACCCGTCCCGACACCACCTCGAATCAGCCCCAGCATTTT. Protein product: CATRPDTTSNQPQHF.

The chain links TRBV9 to TRBJ2-1; 8 bases map to TRBD1. V lost 0 bases to trimming and J lost 5 bases; unmatched junction nucleotides: 4. The CDR3 contains 15 residues. CDR1 SGDLS and CDR2 YYNGEE come from the germline V gene. The chain's CDR3 is CASSVARGLHNEQFF. The DNA for the CDR3 is TGTGCCAGCAGCGTAGCCAGGGGGCTCCACAATGAGCAGTTCTTC.

The V and J genes are TRBV29-1 and TRBJ2-1; 10 bases are shared with TRBD1. The CDR3 is 12 residues long. Unmatched junction bases numbered 2, after V lost 7 bases and J lost 5 bases. CDR1 and CDR2 (germline): SQVTM, ANQGSEA. The CDR3, as DNA: TGCAGCGGGGACAGGGGAGACAATGAGCAGTTCTTC. It specifies CSGDRGDNEQFF.